The rows below give T cell receptor beta chains drawn from one sample of a study of blood T cell repertoires in COVID-19. The assay was immunoSEQ multiplex PCR, and TCRdb's table has in-frame clones only and misses some. Of roughly 220,000 clones in the sample, more than 85% are singletons; the top ten hold 10%. The sample was peripheral blood. The receptors shown here come from a woman aged 45-60 years with COVID-19, enrolled during active disease. Both conserved end residues are trimmed from each CDR3. The D gene is left open where the match is weak.

d_gene: TRBD2
v_gene: TRBV4-1
j_gene: TRBJ2-5
CDR3aa: ASSQDRGGGETQY

d_gene: -
v_gene: TRBV5-8
j_gene: TRBJ1-5
CDR3aa: ASSFRARNQPQH

d_gene: -
v_gene: TRBV19
j_gene: TRBJ1-5
CDR3aa: ASLPGNRNQPQH

d_gene: -
v_gene: TRBV10-2
j_gene: TRBJ1-2
CDR3aa: ASTPIGGGYGYT

d_gene: TRBD1
v_gene: TRBV6-5
j_gene: TRBJ2-3
CDR3aa: ASSLGTGSPDTQY

d_gene: TRBD2
v_gene: TRBV5-5
j_gene: TRBJ2-2
CDR3aa: ASSSRTSGVEELF

d_gene: -
v_gene: TRBV11-3
j_gene: TRBJ1-1
CDR3aa: ASSQEPYTEAF

d_gene: TRBD1
v_gene: TRBV19
j_gene: TRBJ2-3
CDR3aa: ATSGQGLTDTQY

d_gene: TRBD2
v_gene: TRBV2
j_gene: TRBJ2-5
CDR3aa: ASAGTTQETQY

d_gene: TRBD2
v_gene: TRBV7-8
j_gene: TRBJ2-1
CDR3aa: ASSGSGLAGGEQF

d_gene: TRBD1
v_gene: TRBV11-3
j_gene: TRBJ1-5
CDR3aa: ASSGQGSENQPQH

d_gene: TRBD2
v_gene: TRBV28
j_gene: TRBJ2-3
CDR3aa: ASNGGGAIPSTDTQY

d_gene: -
v_gene: TRBV28
j_gene: TRBJ1-2
CDR3aa: ASSPRDLRGYGYT

d_gene: TRBD1
v_gene: TRBV29-1
j_gene: TRBJ2-3
CDR3aa: SASGQGPITDTQY

d_gene: TRBD1
v_gene: TRBV4-1
j_gene: TRBJ1-6
CDR3aa: ASRNRQGNNSPLH

d_gene: -
v_gene: TRBV5-4
j_gene: TRBJ1-1
CDR3aa: ASSGGLVDTEAF

d_gene: TRBD1
v_gene: TRBV13
j_gene: TRBJ1-2
CDR3aa: ASSLNRGRGYT

d_gene: TRBD2
v_gene: TRBV27
j_gene: TRBJ2-1
CDR3aa: ASTFGLAGLNEQF

d_gene: -
v_gene: TRBV5-1
j_gene: TRBJ1-1
CDR3aa: ASSLERGETMNTEAF

d_gene: -
v_gene: TRBV7-9
j_gene: TRBJ1-1
CDR3aa: ASSLGLEAF

d_gene: -
v_gene: TRBV13
j_gene: TRBJ1-3
CDR3aa: ASSPGLNSGNTIY

d_gene: -
v_gene: TRBV19
j_gene: TRBJ2-1
CDR3aa: ASSWQGSGNEQF